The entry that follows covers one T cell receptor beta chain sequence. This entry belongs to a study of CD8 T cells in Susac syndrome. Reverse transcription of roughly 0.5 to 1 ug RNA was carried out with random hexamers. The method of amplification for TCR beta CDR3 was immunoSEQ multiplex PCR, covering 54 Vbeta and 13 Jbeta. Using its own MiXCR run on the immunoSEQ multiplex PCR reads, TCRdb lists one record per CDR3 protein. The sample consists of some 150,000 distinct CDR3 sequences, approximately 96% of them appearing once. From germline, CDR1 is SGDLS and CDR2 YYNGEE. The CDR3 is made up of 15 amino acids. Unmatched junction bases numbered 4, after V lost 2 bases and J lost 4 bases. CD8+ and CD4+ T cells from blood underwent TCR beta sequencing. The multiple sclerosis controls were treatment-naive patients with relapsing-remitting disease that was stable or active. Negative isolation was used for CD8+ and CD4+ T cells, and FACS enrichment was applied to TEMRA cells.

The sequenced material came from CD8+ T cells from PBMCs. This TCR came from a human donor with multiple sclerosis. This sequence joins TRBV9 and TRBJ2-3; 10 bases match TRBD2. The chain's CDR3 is CASSVEAGGPDTQYF. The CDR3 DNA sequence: TGTGCCAGCAGCGTCGAAGCGGGGGGGCCAGATACGCAGTATTTT.